A selection of T cell receptor beta chains follows, all from one sample in a study of CD8 T cells in Susac syndrome. TCRdb reprocessed the immunoSEQ multiplex PCR reads with MiXCR, giving one entry per CDR3 protein. The sample has over 100,000 distinct CDR3 sequences; 95% to 96% are singletons. Sample: CD4+ T cells from PBMCs. Receptors originate from a human donor with Susac syndrome. Both conserved end residues are part of each CDR3. The D gene is left open where the match is weak. Where a row states a size, it is once, few, many or the class of an expanded clone; other rows omit it.

clone_size j_call cdr3_length v_call d_call cdr3_aa cdr3_nt
. TRBJ1-2 10 TRBV20-1 . CSAGNYGYTF TGCAGTGCTGGTAACTATGGCTACACCTTC
. TRBJ2-7 14 TRBV27 TRBD2 CASRPSGRASEQYF TGTGCCAGCAGACCAAGCGGGAGGGCCTCCGAGCAGTACTTC
. TRBJ2-1 13 TRBV5-1 . CASSLVADNEQFF TGCGCCAGCAGCTTGGTGGCCGACAATGAGCAGTTCTTC
. TRBJ2-5 15 TRBV25-1 TRBD2 CASSPGRATQETQYF TGTGCCAGCAGTCCCGGGAGGGCTACCCAAGAGACCCAGTACTTC
. TRBJ1-1 14 TRBV20-1 . CSARVGPGGTEAFF TGCAGTGCTAGAGTAGGCCCTGGGGGCACTGAAGCTTTCTTT
. TRBJ2-1 16 TRBV19 . CASSMRADLSYNEQFF TGTGCCAGTAGTATGAGAGCGGACCTCTCCTACAATGAGCAGTTCTTC
. TRBJ2-1 14 TRBV2 . CASSDEVLHNEQFF TGTGCCAGCAGTGATGAAGTTCTTCACAATGAGCAGTTCTTC
. TRBJ2-5 16 TRBV5-1 TRBD2 CASSLDKEAGRETQYF TGCGCCAGCAGCTTGGACAAAGAAGCGGGAAGAGAGACCCAGTACTTC
. TRBJ1-1 13 TRBV29-1 . CSVSGVMNTEAFF TGCAGCGTCTCGGGGGTCATGAACACTGAAGCTTTCTTT
. TRBJ2-5 14 TRBV11-2 . CASSLVQGQETQYF TGTGCCAGCAGCTTAGTCCAGGGTCAGGAGACCCAGTACTTC
. TRBJ1-5 15 TRBV20-1 TRBD1 CSAAPGQYSNQPQHF TGCAGTGCTGCCCCGGGACAGTATAGCAATCAGCCCCAGCATTTT
. TRBJ1-2 14 TRBV5-1 . CASSLGTSNYGYTF TGCGCCAGCAGCCTCGGGACATCTAACTATGGCTACACCTTC
once TRBJ2-5 13 TRBV29-1 . CSVATVDGETQYF TGCAGCGTTGCTACGGTCGACGGGGAGACCCAGTACTTC
. TRBJ2-2 13 TRBV30 . CAWSVEFSGELFF TGTGCCTGGAGTGTAGAGTTTTCCGGGGAGCTGTTTTTT
. TRBJ2-3 11 TRBV29-1 . CSTTAHDTQYF TGCAGCACGACCGCCCACGATACGCAGTATTTT
few TRBJ2-6 14 TRBV12-3/TRBV12-4 . CASSLSSGANVLTF TGTGCCAGCAGTTTAAGCTCTGGGGCCAACGTCCTGACTTTC
once TRBJ2-7 14 TRBV12-3/TRBV12-4 . CASSPDWKSYEQYF TGTGCCAGCAGTCCTGACTGGAAAAGCTACGAGCAGTACTTC
. TRBJ1-2 14 TRBV5-1 TRBD1 CASSFSGGEDGYTF TGCGCCAGCAGCTTTTCAGGGGGAGAGGATGGCTACACCTTC
. TRBJ1-5 14 TRBV30 . CAWSPDTSNQPQHF TGTGCCTGGAGTCCTGACACGAGCAATCAGCCCCAGCATTTT
. TRBJ1-2 14 TRBV27 TRBD1 CASRLTGAGGGYTF TGTGCCAGCAGATTAACAGGGGCCGGGGGTGGCTACACCTTC
once TRBJ1-5 14 TRBV29-1 . CSVVLHDSNQPQHF TGCAGCGTTGTCTTACATGATAGCAATCAGCCCCAGCATTTT
. TRBJ2-3 17 TRBV5-4 TRBD2 CASSPGTSGRAADTQYF TGTGCCAGCAGCCCCGGGACTAGCGGGAGGGCCGCAGATACGCAGTATTTT
. TRBJ2-3 15 TRBV5-1 . CASSLVYARWDTQYF TGCGCCAGCAGCTTGGTGTACGCACGATGGGATACGCAGTATTTT
. TRBJ2-3 17 TRBV20-1 . CSASTFRGGSFTDTQYF TGCAGTGCTAGTACCTTCCGTGGGGGGAGTTTCACAGATACGCAGTATTTT
. TRBJ2-7 15 TRBV6-6 TRBD2 CASSPAGGRAYEQYF TGTGCCAGCAGCCCAGCGGGGGGAAGGGCCTACGAGCAGTACTTC
. TRBJ2-5 16 TRBV15 . CATSRDRDNGQETQYF TGTGCCACCAGCAGAGATAGGGACAATGGACAAGAGACCCAGTACTTC
. TRBJ2-7 15 TRBV4-2 . CASSQDMEGRNEQYF TGTGCCAGCAGCCAAGATATGGAGGGGAGGAACGAGCAGTACTTC
. TRBJ1-4 15 TRBV4-1 . CASSPTTAYNEKLFF TGCGCCAGCAGCCCAACGACAGCGTATAATGAAAAACTGTTTTTT
few TRBJ2-3 14 TRBV12-3/TRBV12-4 . CASSLGRTTDTQYF TGTGCCAGCAGTTTGGGGCGGACCACAGATACGCAGTATTTT
. TRBJ2-1 12 TRBV9 TRBD1 CASSGERGRGFF TGTGCCAGCAGCGGCGAGAGGGGGCGCGGGTTCTTC
. TRBJ2-3 15 TRBV6-5 . CASSSQGRGSDTQYF TGTGCCAGCAGTTCGCAGGGGAGGGGTTCAGATACGCAGTATTTT
once TRBJ1-2 12 TRBV20-1 TRBD1 CSAPSGGYGYTF TGCAGTGCTCCATCAGGGGGATATGGCTACACCTTC
. TRBJ2-1 14 TRBV6-5 . CASSGGAKYNEQFF TGTGCCAGCAGTGGCGGGGCGAAGTACAATGAGCAGTTCTTC
. TRBJ1-2 13 TRBV28 . CASSIQDDYGYTF TGTGCCAGCAGTATCCAGGATGACTATGGCTACACCTTC
. TRBJ1-1 14 TRBV29-1 TRBD1 CSVHRTGYVTEAFF TGCAGCGTTCATCGGACAGGTTATGTAACTGAAGCTTTCTTT
. TRBJ1-2 14 TRBV3-1 . CASSLGRQRYGYTF TGTGCCAGCAGCCTCGGGCGGCAGCGATATGGCTACACCTTC
. TRBJ2-6 18 TRBV5-1 TRBD1 CASSPRDSGSSGANVLTF TGCGCCAGCAGCCCCCGGGACAGTGGATCCTCTGGGGCCAACGTCCTGACTTTC
once TRBJ2-3 16 TRBV5-1 TRBD2 CASSLVPSGSSDTQYF TGCGCCAGCAGCTTGGTACCTAGCGGGAGTTCCGATACGCAGTATTTT
. TRBJ2-1 16 TRBV29-1 . CSVEGAGRISYNEQFF TGCAGCGTTGAAGGGGCGGGCAGGATCTCCTACAATGAGCAGTTCTTC
. TRBJ2-7 13 TRBV20-1 TRBD2 CSAEREVWNEQYF TGCAGTGCTGAGCGGGAGGTCTGGAACGAGCAGTACTTC
once TRBJ1-1 14 TRBV20-1 . CSARGPLGNTEAFF TGCAGTGCTCGGGGGCCTCTTGGGAACACTGAAGCTTTCTTT
. TRBJ2-1 15 TRBV4-3 . CASSPQSLAHNEQFF TGCGCCAGCAGCCCACAGAGCTTAGCGCACAATGAGCAGTTCTTC
. TRBJ2-7 16 TRBV5-1 TRBD1 CASSFNFGTGPYEQYF TGCGCCAGCAGCTTCAATTTCGGGACAGGTCCCTACGAGCAGTACTTC
. TRBJ1-2 13 TRBV6-1 . CASRDTGGYGYTF TGTGCCAGCAGAGATACGGGAGGCTATGGCTACACCTTC
. TRBJ2-7 15 TRBV20-1 . CSARPGGAGSYEQYF TGCAGTGCTAGACCAGGGGGAGCGGGTTCCTACGAGCAGTACTTC
. TRBJ2-3 16 TRBV4-1 . CASSQVNLVSTDTQYF TGCGCCAGCAGCCAAGTCAACCTAGTCAGCACAGATACGCAGTATTTT
. TRBJ1-1 13 TRBV7-2 TRBD1 CASSPGTGVAAFF TGTGCCAGCAGCCCGGGGACAGGGGTAGCAGCTTTCTTT
. TRBJ2-1 13 TRBV13 . CASTPGLNNEQFF TGTGCCAGTACGCCGGGACTCAATAATGAGCAGTTCTTC
. TRBJ2-7 12 TRBV2 TRBD2 CAAGGRSYEQYF TGTGCCGCCGGGGGGAGGTCCTACGAGCAGTACTTC